This T cell receptor beta chain emerged from a study of OX40 agonist ivuxolimab in advanced cancers. Study-level findings and limits: At doses 0.1 to 3.0 mg/kg, CD4+ and CD8+ clones expanded.

Individuals having autoimmune disease history or systemic immunosuppression were not enrolled. CDR1 SGHDT and CDR2 YYEEEE come from the germline V gene. This CDR3 comprises 14 residues. Trimming shortened V by 1 base and J by 5 bases, and 12 bases separated the two germline ends. With regard to this clone: Its antigen is not identified.

Sequenced by immunoSEQ multiplex PCR; TCRdb stores in-frame clones only, minus some. The sample includes over 45,000 clones, around 89% of them seen just once. The chain employs TRBV5-6 and TRBJ1-2; D ambiguous. The source is an adult with an advanced solid tumor such as melanoma, head and neck, liver or kidney cancer. Sequences were derived from CD4+ or CD8+ T cells sorted from blood, sampled in a trial of the OX40 agonist ivuxolimab. The CDR3 loop reads CASSLWVGKYGYTF. CDR3 DNA sequence: TGTGCCAGCAGCTTGTGGGTAGGGAAGTATGGCTACACCTTC.